These T cell receptor beta chains were read from a single sample in a study of somatic mutations in cytotoxic T cells in rheumatoid arthritis. The assay was immunoSEQ multiplex PCR, and TCRdb's table has in-frame clones only and misses some. The table records roughly 30,000 clones, around 87% of them present only once. Sequenced: CD8+ T cells sorted from blood. These receptors all stem from an adult with rheumatoid arthritis. Each CDR3 is given with its conserved first and last residue. Each record gives: D gene, J gene, V gene, CDR3 protein. A D gene is named only where the DNA matches it firmly.

d_gene: .; j_gene: TRBJ2-2; v_gene: TRBV30; CDR3aa: CAWAYRDPWTGELFF
d_gene: .; j_gene: TRBJ1-4; v_gene: TRBV27; CDR3aa: CASSSIGGAPNEKLFF
d_gene: TRBD2; j_gene: TRBJ2-3; v_gene: TRBV7-9; CDR3aa: CASSSGTSGVPITDTQYF
d_gene: TRBD1; j_gene: TRBJ2-5; v_gene: TRBV29-1; CDR3aa: CSIQDRQETQYF
d_gene: .; j_gene: TRBJ1-1; v_gene: TRBV29-1; CDR3aa: CSVESLHLNTEAFF
d_gene: TRBD1; j_gene: TRBJ2-2; v_gene: TRBV5-1; CDR3aa: CASRGQGEGELFF
d_gene: TRBD1; j_gene: TRBJ1-1; v_gene: TRBV19; CDR3aa: CASRIQGINTEAFF
d_gene: .; j_gene: TRBJ2-7; v_gene: TRBV2; CDR3aa: CASSEALPGEQYF
d_gene: .; j_gene: TRBJ2-1; v_gene: TRBV7-9; CDR3aa: CASSLAGNIEQFF
d_gene: .; j_gene: TRBJ2-2; v_gene: TRBV4-1; CDR3aa: CASSLHRDNPGELFF
d_gene: .; j_gene: TRBJ2-1; v_gene: TRBV10-3; CDR3aa: CAIQTSGYNEQFF
d_gene: TRBD2; j_gene: TRBJ2-3; v_gene: TRBV29-1; CDR3aa: CSVEGALAGFTDTQYF
d_gene: .; j_gene: TRBJ2-1; v_gene: TRBV27; CDR3aa: CASRVQSLFGEQFF
d_gene: .; j_gene: TRBJ2-2; v_gene: TRBV19; CDR3aa: CASSIETMNTGELFF
d_gene: TRBD1; j_gene: TRBJ2-7; v_gene: TRBV28; CDR3aa: CASSRPSRDRGSVSPYEQYF
d_gene: .; j_gene: TRBJ2-5; v_gene: TRBV6-5; CDR3aa: CASSSYLGGQETQYF
d_gene: TRBD2; j_gene: TRBJ2-1; v_gene: TRBV4-1; CDR3aa: CASSQGSGNAWNEQFF
d_gene: TRBD1; j_gene: TRBJ2-6; v_gene: TRBV19; CDR3aa: CASSIDLSRGGLYSGANVLTF
d_gene: TRBD2; j_gene: TRBJ2-5; v_gene: TRBV9; CDR3aa: CASSVGGGGYETQYF
d_gene: .; j_gene: TRBJ2-2; v_gene: TRBV11-2; CDR3aa: CASSFLTGELFF
d_gene: .; j_gene: TRBJ2-1; v_gene: TRBV7-9; CDR3aa: CASSLGSNEQFF
d_gene: .; j_gene: TRBJ1-4; v_gene: TRBV7-9; CDR3aa: CASTTGRKLFF
d_gene: .; j_gene: TRBJ1-4; v_gene: TRBV9; CDR3aa: CASSLSDSSNEKLFF
d_gene: TRBD2; j_gene: TRBJ2-5; v_gene: TRBV4-1; CDR3aa: CASSQTGSGGLMETQYF
d_gene: .; j_gene: TRBJ2-7; v_gene: TRBV29-1; CDR3aa: CSVEGLSGYEQYF
d_gene: .; j_gene: TRBJ1-1; v_gene: TRBV11-1; CDR3aa: CASSRPGAVTTEAFF
d_gene: .; j_gene: TRBJ2-5; v_gene: TRBV11-2; CDR3aa: CASSLVWTEGEETQYF
d_gene: TRBD1; j_gene: TRBJ1-6; v_gene: TRBV7-9; CDR3aa: CASSTGTGDSPLHF
d_gene: TRBD2; j_gene: TRBJ2-1; v_gene: TRBV6-5; CDR3aa: CASSSPSGTYNEQFF
d_gene: TRBD2; j_gene: TRBJ2-7; v_gene: TRBV29-1; CDR3aa: CSAEIAGGSDEQYF
d_gene: .; j_gene: TRBJ1-4; v_gene: TRBV9; CDR3aa: CASSVGGEGGTNEKLFF
d_gene: TRBD2; j_gene: TRBJ2-1; v_gene: TRBV29-1; CDR3aa: CSVDTSAFLEQFF
d_gene: TRBD2; j_gene: TRBJ2-1; v_gene: TRBV9; CDR3aa: CASSSQLAGSSYNEQFF
d_gene: TRBD1; j_gene: TRBJ1-5; v_gene: TRBV6-5; CDR3aa: CASSSFTGGRDQPQHF
d_gene: .; j_gene: TRBJ2-7; v_gene: TRBV4-3; CDR3aa: CASSQDLSDSYEQYF
d_gene: .; j_gene: TRBJ1-1; v_gene: TRBV6-1; CDR3aa: CASSEASRHHF
d_gene: TRBD2; j_gene: TRBJ2-5; v_gene: TRBV11-2; CDR3aa: CASSFRTSGLQETQYF
d_gene: .; j_gene: TRBJ2-7; v_gene: TRBV7-6; CDR3aa: CASSLVGDEQYF
d_gene: .; j_gene: TRBJ2-7; v_gene: TRBV5-6; CDR3aa: CASSLRESYEQYF
d_gene: .; j_gene: TRBJ1-2; v_gene: TRBV7-8; CDR3aa: CASSVAGDFYGYTF
d_gene: .; j_gene: TRBJ2-7; v_gene: TRBV9; CDR3aa: CASSVGRESSYEQYF
d_gene: .; j_gene: TRBJ1-2; v_gene: TRBV30; CDR3aa: CAWSVSAGYGYTF
d_gene: .; j_gene: TRBJ2-1; v_gene: TRBV10-1; CDR3aa: CASSERTYNEQFF
d_gene: TRBD1; j_gene: TRBJ2-7; v_gene: TRBV5-4; CDR3aa: CASSLIWTGSINEQYF
d_gene: .; j_gene: TRBJ1-4; v_gene: TRBV19; CDR3aa: CASSIALLSYRELNEKLFF
d_gene: .; j_gene: TRBJ2-1; v_gene: TRBV4-1; CDR3aa: CASSQESDEQFF
d_gene: TRBD2; j_gene: TRBJ2-1; v_gene: TRBV7-6; CDR3aa: CASSYGAGGHYNEQFF
d_gene: .; j_gene: TRBJ1-5; v_gene: TRBV11-2; CDR3aa: CASSLDKGDPNSNQPQHF
d_gene: .; j_gene: TRBJ1-6; v_gene: TRBV7-6; CDR3aa: CASSLEDNSPLHF
d_gene: TRBD2; j_gene: TRBJ2-1; v_gene: TRBV29-1; CDR3aa: CSVEYSGLSYNEQFF
d_gene: .; j_gene: TRBJ2-2; v_gene: TRBV27; CDR3aa: CASRGDTGELFF
d_gene: .; j_gene: TRBJ1-3; v_gene: TRBV9; CDR3aa: CASRGISGNTIYF
d_gene: .; j_gene: TRBJ2-7; v_gene: TRBV7-9; CDR3aa: CASSATTGYEQYF
d_gene: TRBD2; j_gene: TRBJ2-5; v_gene: TRBV28; CDR3aa: CASTLGLYQETQYF
d_gene: .; j_gene: TRBJ2-1; v_gene: TRBV14; CDR3aa: CASSQERDWERHEQFF
d_gene: .; j_gene: TRBJ1-3; v_gene: TRBV4-3; CDR3aa: CASSQSRATKSGNTIYF
d_gene: .; j_gene: TRBJ2-4; v_gene: TRBV4-1; CDR3aa: CASSQEDSLLAKNIQYF
d_gene: .; j_gene: TRBJ2-5; v_gene: TRBV7-9; CDR3aa: CASRDAGGETQYF
d_gene: .; j_gene: TRBJ1-5; v_gene: TRBV6-1; CDR3aa: CASSENPLIGGGSNQPQHF
d_gene: .; j_gene: TRBJ2-1; v_gene: TRBV2; CDR3aa: CASSATGMSADLYNEQFF